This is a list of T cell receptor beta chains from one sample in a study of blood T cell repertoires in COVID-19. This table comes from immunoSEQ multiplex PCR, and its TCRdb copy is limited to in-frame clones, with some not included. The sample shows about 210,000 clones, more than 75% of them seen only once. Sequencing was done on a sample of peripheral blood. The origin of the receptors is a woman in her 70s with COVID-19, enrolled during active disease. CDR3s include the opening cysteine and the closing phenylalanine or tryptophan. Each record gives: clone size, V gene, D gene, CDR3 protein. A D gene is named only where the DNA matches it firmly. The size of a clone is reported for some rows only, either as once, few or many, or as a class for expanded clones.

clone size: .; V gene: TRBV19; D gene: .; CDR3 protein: CATLSTDTQYF
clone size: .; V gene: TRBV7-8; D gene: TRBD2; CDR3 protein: CASSILAGGPDEQYF
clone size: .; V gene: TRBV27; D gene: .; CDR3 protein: CASSLRGTGSFSGNTIYF
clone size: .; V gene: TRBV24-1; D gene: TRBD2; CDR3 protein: CATRSSGRSTDTQYF
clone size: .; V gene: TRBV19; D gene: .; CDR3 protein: CASSNDGASTDTQYF
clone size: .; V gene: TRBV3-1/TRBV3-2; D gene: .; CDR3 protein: CASSQGERARYEQYF
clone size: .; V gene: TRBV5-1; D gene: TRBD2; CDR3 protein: CASSLNGLAGETQYF
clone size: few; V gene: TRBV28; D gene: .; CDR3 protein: CASSLRAGYGNQPQHF
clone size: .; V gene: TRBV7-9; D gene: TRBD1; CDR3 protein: CASSLVRQGLSGNTIYF
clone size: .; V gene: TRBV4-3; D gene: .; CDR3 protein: CASSQDQGRAGGYTF
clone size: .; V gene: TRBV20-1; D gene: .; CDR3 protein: CSARAPAGAFF
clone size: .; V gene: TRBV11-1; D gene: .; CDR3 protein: CASSAAGVTSFF
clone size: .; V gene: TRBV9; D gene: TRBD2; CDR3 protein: CASSVFSSGKDTQYF
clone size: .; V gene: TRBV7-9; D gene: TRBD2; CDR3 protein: CASSLGSRGSVSYNEQFF
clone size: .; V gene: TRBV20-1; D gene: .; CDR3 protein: CSASPLLEQFF
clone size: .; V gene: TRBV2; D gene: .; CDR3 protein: CASSEFQGYGYTF
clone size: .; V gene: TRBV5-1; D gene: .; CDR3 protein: CASSLEPFSGNTIYF
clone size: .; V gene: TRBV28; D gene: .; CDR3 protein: CASSPTTGFDSNQPQHF
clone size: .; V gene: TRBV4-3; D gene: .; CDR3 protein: CASSQEYGRRTGELFF
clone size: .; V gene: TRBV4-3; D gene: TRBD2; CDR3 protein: CASSQDIPGLAGGWAYEQYF
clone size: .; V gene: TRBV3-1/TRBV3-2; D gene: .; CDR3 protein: CASSLANTGELFF
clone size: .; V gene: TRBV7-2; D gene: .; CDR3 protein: CASSSLGGISTDTQYF
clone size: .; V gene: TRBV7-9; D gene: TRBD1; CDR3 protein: CASTPVGQGASYGYTF
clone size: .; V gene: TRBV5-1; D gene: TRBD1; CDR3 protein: CASSPGTGSDTQYF
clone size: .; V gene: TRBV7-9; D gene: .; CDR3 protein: CATARGGLLYNEQFF
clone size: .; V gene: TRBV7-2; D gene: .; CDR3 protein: CASSSQGHPNTGELFF
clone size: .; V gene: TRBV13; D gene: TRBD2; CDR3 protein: CASSLEAGGEQYF
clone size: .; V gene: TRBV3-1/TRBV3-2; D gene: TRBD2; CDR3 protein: CASSPQGTSGSSEQFF
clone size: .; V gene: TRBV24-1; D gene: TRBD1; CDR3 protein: CATSDSTGDRGLQPQHF
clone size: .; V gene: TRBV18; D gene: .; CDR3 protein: CASSPEGRYPSTDTQYF
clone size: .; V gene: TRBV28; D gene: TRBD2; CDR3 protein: CASSLAGERNEQFF
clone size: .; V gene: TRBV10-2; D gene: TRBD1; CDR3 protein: CASAARTGGADTEAFF
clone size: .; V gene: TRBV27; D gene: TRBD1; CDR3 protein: CASSLRGRGGYTF
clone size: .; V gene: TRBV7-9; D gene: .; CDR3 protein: CASSLTGAGYNEQFF
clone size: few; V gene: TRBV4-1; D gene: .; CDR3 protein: CASSQFGTPSYEQYF
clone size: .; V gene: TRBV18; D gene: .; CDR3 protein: CASSPMEDQPQHF
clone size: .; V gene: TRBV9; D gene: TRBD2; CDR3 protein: CASSVGLAGRQETQYF
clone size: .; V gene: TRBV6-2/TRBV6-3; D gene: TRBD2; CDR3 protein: CASSYSLRISGISYEQYF
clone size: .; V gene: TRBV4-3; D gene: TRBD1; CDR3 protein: CASSQELNVGTAINQPQHF
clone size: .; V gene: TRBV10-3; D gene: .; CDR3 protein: CAISESENRYTF
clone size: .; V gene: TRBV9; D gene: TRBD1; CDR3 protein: CASSVMGQGSSPLHF
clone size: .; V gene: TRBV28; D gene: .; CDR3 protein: CASSSSSVAYEQYF
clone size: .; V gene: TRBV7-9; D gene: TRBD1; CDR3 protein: CASSFRDSSGYTF